Below are 8 T cell receptor beta chains sequenced from a single sample in a study of cytomegalovirus exposure and HLA in healthy donors. The PCR made use of 60 Vbeta and 13 Jbeta primers. The assay was immunoSEQ multiplex PCR, and TCRdb's table has in-frame clones only and misses some. Of approximately 110,000 clones in the sample, under 85% are singletons; the top ten hold 3.7%. Sequencing was done on a sample of PBMCs. The receptors were sampled from a human donor in good health.

V is TRBV5-1 and J is TRBJ2-3, with D maybe TRBD2 (7 bases). This CDR3 is 17 amino acids long. Trimming took 4 bases from V and 3 from J, leaving 21 bases between them. CDR1 is SGHRS, CDR2 YFSETQ, per germline. The CDR3 protein is CASSPRGEGLGTDTQYF. The CDR3 nucleotides are TGCGCCAGCAGCCCGAGGGGGGAGGGCCTTGGGACAGATACGCAGTATTTT.

The chain has TRBV7-6 and TRBJ2-3; no clear D gene. V dropped 6 bases and J dropped 4 bases, with 17 bases sitting between them. Germline CDR1 reads SGHVS; CDR2 reads FNYEAQ. The CDR3 length is 15 residues. The CDR3 DNA reads as TGTGCCAGCAGTACAGTATCCGGCGTTGCAGATACGCAGTATTTT. Translation gives CASSTVSGVADTQYF.

The chain has TRBV6-5 and TRBJ2-3, with 9 bases fitting TRBD2. Germline V CDR1 and CDR2: MNHEY, SVGAGI. This CDR3 has 14 amino acids. The ends lost 6 bases at V and 4 bases at J; junction bases unmatched: 5. CDR3 residues: CASRRLAGSDTQYF. DNA for the CDR3: TGTGCCAGCAGGCGTCTAGCGGGGTCAGATACGCAGTATTTT.

This clone was recorded a few times. The gene calls are TRBV11-1 and TRBJ2-7; D uncertain. V lost 5 bases to trimming and J lost 2 bases, with 16 bases between them. The length of the CDR3 is 15 residues. Germline V gene sequence: CDR1 SGHAT, CDR2 FQDESV (reference sequence). In DNA, the CDR3 is TGTGCCAGCAGCCGTGACTTACTACCCACCTACGAGCAGTACTTC. It encodes CASSRDLLPTYEQYF. Using reference TRBV11-1 and TRBJ2-7 for the parts outside the CDR3, the full variable domain is EAEVAQSPRYKITEKSQAVAFWCDPISGHATLYWYRQILGQGPELLVQFQDESVVDDSQLPKDRFSAERLKGVDSTLKIQPAELGDSAMYLCASSRDLLPTYEQYFGPGTRLTVT.

V usage is TRBV5-6 and J usage is TRBJ2-7; tentative D call: TRBD2 (6 bases). Germline assignment: CDR1 SGHDT and CDR2 YYEEEE. The CDR3 has 15 residues. The V end lost 3 bases, the J end lost 2 bases, and 15 bases lay between the germline ends. CDR3 sequence (DNA): TGTGCCAGCAGCTCTGGCGGCGGAGGGGCCTACGAGCAGTACTTC. Translation: CASSSGGGGAYEQYF.

The chain employs TRBV11-2 and TRBJ2-3, with TRBD2 matching over 8 bases. There are 16 residues in the CDR3. V gave up 4 bases and J gave up 2 bases; unmatched junction bases: 8. Germline values: CDR1 SGHAT, CDR2 FQNNGV. The CDR3 nucleotides read TGTGCCAGCAGCTCCCAAGCGGGGGCCGACACAGATACGCAGTATTTT. It yields the protein CASSSQAGADTDTQYF.

Comments on this clone: Other DNA variants within this sample encode the same CDR3. V gene TRBV5-6 combines with J gene TRBJ2-1; 9 nucleotides agree with TRBD1. V shed 2 bases and J 2 bases; nucleotides not matched to a gene: 8. The V gene's germline CDR1 is SGHDT and CDR2 YYEEEE. There are 17 residues in the CDR3. As DNA, the CDR3 is TGTGCCAGCAGCTTATATAATCGGGACAGGGCCTACAATGAGCAGTTCTTC. It yields the protein CASSLYNRDRAYNEQFF.

The V call is TRBV7-6, the J call TRBJ2-7, with 7 bases lining up with TRBD1. CDR3 length: 16 residues. Germline V gene lookup returns CDR1 SGHVS and CDR2 FNYEAQ. The V gene end was trimmed by 5 bases and the J gene end by 2 bases; junction bases not matched to a gene: 12. The CDR3 loop reads CASSQVSTGPAYEQYF. The CDR3 bases are TGTGCCAGCAGCCAGGTTTCGACAGGGCCCGCCTACGAGCAGTACTTC.